Listed below are T cell receptor beta chains from one sample, sequenced in a study of T cells after yellow fever vaccination. TCRdb fed the 5' RACE reads into MiXCR, producing one record per CDR3 protein. Of some 320,000 distinct CDR3 sequences in the sample, around 4.4% are singletons; the top ten hold around 19%. The source was PBMCs, collected 15 days after the yellow fever booster vaccination. All receptors derive from a man aged 18 to 29 who received the YFV17D yellow fever vaccine. Both conserved end residues are trimmed from each CDR3.

V gene: TRBV20-1
J gene: TRBJ2-1
CDR3 protein: SALRQLKNEQF

V gene: TRBV7-2
J gene: TRBJ2-1
CDR3 protein: ASSDRVPGREQF

V gene: TRBV4-1
J gene: TRBJ1-6
CDR3 protein: ASSRAGQGNSPLH

V gene: TRBV6-6
J gene: TRBJ1-4
CDR3 protein: ASSPARRVNEKLF

V gene: TRBV4-1
J gene: TRBJ2-5
CDR3 protein: ASSQDILETQY

V gene: TRBV3-1
J gene: TRBJ2-5
CDR3 protein: ASSQVSGGISETQY

V gene: TRBV7-6
J gene: TRBJ2-1
CDR3 protein: ASSSGTSGGRGEQF

V gene: TRBV7-2
J gene: TRBJ2-2
CDR3 protein: ASRPGGTNTGELF

V gene: TRBV7-9
J gene: TRBJ1-3
CDR3 protein: ASSLASGHANTIY

V gene: TRBV5-5
J gene: TRBJ1-5
CDR3 protein: ASSFESGTAQH

V gene: TRBV5-1
J gene: TRBJ2-3
CDR3 protein: ASSRDAEDTQY

V gene: TRBV27
J gene: TRBJ1-6
CDR3 protein: ASPGARPYNSPLH

V gene: TRBV9
J gene: TRBJ2-1
CDR3 protein: ASSVGGFASEQF

V gene: TRBV7-2
J gene: TRBJ1-5
CDR3 protein: ASSEGRPQH

V gene: TRBV4-2
J gene: TRBJ2-6
CDR3 protein: ASSQDESGGANVLT

V gene: TRBV25-1
J gene: TRBJ2-3
CDR3 protein: ASSVAGSDTQY

V gene: TRBV6-6
J gene: TRBJ2-2
CDR3 protein: ASSSTANTGELF

V gene: TRBV12-3/TRBV12-4
J gene: TRBJ1-2
CDR3 protein: ASSLARGGYT

V gene: TRBV4-1
J gene: TRBJ2-1
CDR3 protein: ASSQVGLAGINEQF

V gene: TRBV4-1
J gene: TRBJ1-2
CDR3 protein: ASSRRDTSPYGYT